Sequencing of this TCR beta chain was carried out in a study of T cell repertoires in cytomegalovirus infection. In this sample, this clonotype turned up a few times. TCRdb itself ran the reads through MiXCR, one entry per CDR3 protein. The profile shows about 490,000 distinct CDR3 sequences, roughly 29% of them singletons. Sequencing was performed on PBMCs. This receptor was taken from a human donor in good health (CMV status not recorded). Some clones in this sample may be carry-over from other donors' samples.

The CDR3, as DNA: TGCAGCGTTGTATGGGCCAGCTCCTACAATGAGCAGTTCTTC. Its translation: CSVVWASSYNEQFF. V is TRBV29-1 and J is TRBJ2-1, with D uncertain. The length of the CDR3 is 14 residues. Trimming pared 4 bases from V and 0 bases from J, leaving 10 bases between. The germline V gene has CDR1 SQVTM and CDR2 ANQGSEA.